This is a list of T cell receptor beta chains from one sample in a study of CD8 T cells in Susac syndrome. Via MiXCR, TCRdb re-called the immunoSEQ multiplex PCR reads, giving one row per CDR3 protein. The profile shows some 2,300 distinct CDR3 sequences, about 75% of them singletons. The sequencing input was CD8+ TEMRA cells from PBMCs. These receptors all stem from a human donor with Susac syndrome. Both conserved end residues are part of each CDR3. D genes are given only for firm matches. Size is stated for part of the rows, as once, few or many counts, or as a class when the clone is expanded.

CDR3 length	D gene	clone size	V gene	J gene	CDR3 DNA	CDR3 protein
16	NA	large	TRBV9	TRBJ2-7	TGTGCCAGCAGCCCATCCGCTAAACTGGGGGGCTACGAGCAGTACTTC	CASSPSAKLGGYEQYF
16	TRBD1	NA	TRBV7-9	TRBJ1-3	TGTGCCAGCAGCTTAGTCCCCACAGGGGCAGAAAACACCATATATTTT	CASSLVPTGAENTIYF
16	NA	few	TRBV4-3	TRBJ2-7	TGCGCCAGCAGCCAAGATTTGGAGGGAATTGTATACGAGCAGTACTTC	CASSQDLEGIVYEQYF
12	NA	NA	TRBV25-1	TRBJ2-1	TGTGCCAGCAGTGAAGGAGCGGTTGAGCAGTTCTTC	CASSEGAVEQFF
16	NA	NA	TRBV9	TRBJ2-5	TGTGCCAGCAGCTCAGAGGGCGGGGCGCCTCAAGAGACCCAGTACTTC	CASSSEGGAPQETQYF
18	NA	NA	TRBV11-3	TRBJ2-6	TGTGCCAGCAGCGGGACGATATCTCGACAAAGTCGGGCCAACGTCCTGACTTTC	CASSGTISRQSRANVLTF
15	NA	NA	TRBV18	TRBJ1-4	TGTGCCAGCTCCACCCAGGACATACGGGATGAAAAACTGTTTTTT	CASSTQDIRDEKLFF
18	TRBD2	NA	TRBV11-2	TRBJ2-3	TGTGCCAGCAGCTTAGCTCTTACTAGCGGGGGGAGCACAGATACGCAGTATTTT	CASSLALTSGGSTDTQYF
16	NA	NA	TRBV2	TRBJ1-1	TGTGCCAGCAGTCATGACCCAGGGGCTGGGGACACTGAAGCTTTCTTT	CASSHDPGAGDTEAFF
21	TRBD1	NA	TRBV4-1	TRBJ1-5	TGCGCCAGCAGCCAAGATCGGCTTGGTGGACAGGGGGCTTTAAGCAATCAGCCCCAGCATTTT	CASSQDRLGGQGALSNQPQHF
17	TRBD1	once	TRBV4-3	TRBJ2-5	TGCGCCAGCAGCCAAGAAGGGGGCTCAAGTTTCGGGGAGACCCAGTACTTC	CASSQEGGSSFGETQYF
14	NA	NA	TRBV28	TRBJ1-6	TGTGCCAGCAGTATGGGAGGGGGTGGGTCACCCCTCCACTTT	CASSMGGGGSPLHF
14	NA	large	TRBV27	TRBJ1-5	TGTGCCAGCAGCCCAAAGCGGAGCAATCAGCCCCAGCATTTT	CASSPKRSNQPQHF
14	TRBD2	NA	TRBV20-1	TRBJ2-3	TGCAGTGCTATCGCGGGGGGGCAGGGGGATACGCAGTATTTT	CSAIAGGQGDTQYF
14	NA	few	TRBV5-4	TRBJ2-1	TGTGCCAGCAGCTTGTTTTGTTGTGGGAATGAGCAGTTCTTC	CASSLFCCGNEQFF
14	TRBD2	NA	TRBV7-9	TRBJ2-5	TGTGCCAGCAGCTTGAGGGACTATGAAGAGACCCAGTACTTC	CASSLRDYEETQYF
15	NA	NA	TRBV4-3	TRBJ2-2	TGCGCCAGCAGCCTCGACCTAGGGGACACCGGGGAGCTGTTTTTT	CASSLDLGDTGELFF
14	NA	few	TRBV4-1	TRBJ2-5	TGCGCCAGCAGCCAATTTAGCGACCAAGAGACCCAGTACTTC	CASSQFSDQETQYF
15	NA	NA	TRBV9	TRBJ2-3	TGTGCCAGCAGCGTAGAGGCAGAACGGAAGGATACGCAGTATTTT	CASSVEAERKDTQYF
12	TRBD1	NA	TRBV10-2	TRBJ1-1	TGCGCCAGCAGCCAAGACAGGGCTGAAGCTTTCTTT	CASSQDRAEAFF
9	NA	NA	TRBV30	TRBJ2-1	TGTGCCTGGAGGCCAGGGATGGGCTTC	CAWRPGMGF
13	NA	NA	TRBV10-2	TRBJ1-1	TGCGCCAGCAGAGGGCATGGGGGGACTGAAGCTTTCTTT	CASRGHGGTEAFF
14	TRBD1	NA	TRBV19	TRBJ1-5	TGTGCCAGCTGGGACAGTGAAAGCAATCAGCCCCAGCATTTT	CASWDSESNQPQHF
17	NA	NA	TRBV21-1	TRBJ1-5	TGTGCCAGCAGCAAAAGCGCAGACAGAGATAGCAATCAGCCCCAGCATTTT	CASSKSADRDSNQPQHF
13	NA	few	TRBV28	TRBJ1-1	TGTGCCAGCAGTCAGGCGACAGTGTCCGAAGCTTTCTTT	CASSQATVSEAFF
19	NA	NA	TRBV4-2	TRBJ2-1	TGTGCCAGCAGTCCGTGGTATCTGCTAACGTACAGTTCGCCGCAATTACAGTTCTTC	CASSPWYLLTYSSPQLQFF
16	TRBD1	once	TRBV3-1	TRBJ2-7	TGTGCCAGCAGCCAAGTCCATCCCGGGACAGGATATGAGCAGTACTTC	CASSQVHPGTGYEQYF
16	NA	NA	TRBV20-1	TRBJ2-3	TGCAGTGCCCACGAGGACGACTCCTGGAGCACAGATACGCAGTATTTT	CSAHEDDSWSTDTQYF
13	NA	NA	TRBV12-3/TRBV12-4	TRBJ2-2	TGTGCCAGCAGTTTATCCTTCAGGGGGGAGCTGTTTTTT	CASSLSFRGELFF
16	TRBD2	NA	TRBV20-1	TRBJ2-3	TGCAGTGCTAACATAGTGGGACTAGCTTTCGCAGATACGCAGTATTTT	CSANIVGLAFADTQYF
14	NA	NA	TRBV27	TRBJ1-1	TGTGCCAGCAGTTTTGGGACCCGGTCGAATGAAGCTTTCTTT	CASSFGTRSNEAFF
15	TRBD1	NA	TRBV11-2	TRBJ1-1	TGTGCCAGCAGACCTCCGGACAGGGTGAACACTGAAGCTTTCTTT	CASRPPDRVNTEAFF
12	NA	few	TRBV25-1	TRBJ2-1	TGTGCCAGCAGTGTGGTCCTCAATGAGCAGTTCTTC	CASSVVLNEQFF
16	NA	NA	TRBV6-5	TRBJ2-3	TGTGCCAGCAGTTACTCCGGGGGCCCAGGCACAGATACGCAGTATTTT	CASSYSGGPGTDTQYF
16	NA	NA	TRBV5-1	TRBJ2-7	TGCGCCAGCAGCTTCTGGGGTGTTCAGGTGTACTACGAGCAGTACTTC	CASSFWGVQVYYEQYF
17	NA	few	TRBV11-2	TRBJ1-4	TGTGCCAGCAGAATGACCCGGTCCAGGGCTTTAAATGAAAAACTGTTTTTT	CASRMTRSRALNEKLFF
13	NA	NA	TRBV13	TRBJ2-7	TGTGCCAGCAGCTTAGGCCTTCCAGACGAGCAGTACTTC	CASSLGLPDEQYF
15	TRBD1	NA	TRBV19	TRBJ2-7	TGTGCCAGTAGTATTTACGGACAGGGGGCGGGTGAGCAGTACTTC	CASSIYGQGAGEQYF
15	NA	once	TRBV7-2	TRBJ1-5	TGTGCCAGCAGCTTACACAGGCATAGCAATCAGCCCCAGCATTTT	CASSLHRHSNQPQHF
15	NA	NA	TRBV18	TRBJ2-1	TGTGCCAGCTCACCACCCTGGGACGGTCTCAATGAGCAGTTCTTC	CASSPPWDGLNEQFF
14	NA	NA	TRBV3-1	TRBJ1-2	TGTGCCAGCAGCTCGGGACGGGCTAGCTATGGCTACACCTTC	CASSSGRASYGYTF
17	NA	NA	TRBV28	TRBJ1-5	TGTGCCAGCAGTTTACCGACAGGCCTCTATAGCAATCAGCCCCAGCATTTT	CASSLPTGLYSNQPQHF
14	NA	NA	TRBV11-2	TRBJ2-7	TGTGCCAGCAGCTTAGCTGCTGTCGACTACGAGCAGTACTTC	CASSLAAVDYEQYF
11	NA	NA	TRBV20-1	TRBJ1-2	TGCAGTGCCAAAATATCCCTGGGCTACACCTTC	CSAKISLGYTF
12	NA	NA	TRBV4-2	TRBJ2-5	TGTGCCAGCAGCCAAGAGGGAGAGACCCAGTACTTC	CASSQEGETQYF
19	TRBD2	large	TRBV28	TRBJ2-5	TGTGCCAGCAGTTTCGGCATAGCGACTAGCGGGGTCCCCCAAGAGACCCAGTACTTC	CASSFGIATSGVPQETQYF
17	NA	NA	TRBV21-1	TRBJ2-5	TGTGCCAGCAGCAAAGTTTTGGGGGACAGGGAAGGGGAGACCCAGTACTTC	CASSKVLGDREGETQYF
16	NA	NA	TRBV6-6	TRBJ1-6	TGTGCCAGCAGTTACTGGGGAGGAGGGAATAATTCACCCCTCCACTTT	CASSYWGGGNNSPLHF